The entry below gives a single T cell receptor (beta chain) sequence along with its context. The CDR3 consists of 13 residues. Germline V lookup: CDR1 ENHRY, CDR2 SYGVKD. Clones were read by immunoSEQ multiplex PCR, and TCRdb kept only the in-frame ones, dropping some. This table holds about 1 million clones, under 80% found once. These data come from a study of shared clonotypes between healthy human individuals. This receptor was obtained from a man aged 18 to 35 in good health. The chain has TRBV10-3 and TRBJ1-6; 7 bases are a match to TRBD1. What was sequenced was memory CD4+ T cells sorted from blood. Subset in this sample: CD45RA-negative fraction. The CDR3 spells CATRDSHNSPLHF. The DNA for the CDR3 is TGTGCTACTAGGGACAGCCATAATTCACCCCTCCACTTT.